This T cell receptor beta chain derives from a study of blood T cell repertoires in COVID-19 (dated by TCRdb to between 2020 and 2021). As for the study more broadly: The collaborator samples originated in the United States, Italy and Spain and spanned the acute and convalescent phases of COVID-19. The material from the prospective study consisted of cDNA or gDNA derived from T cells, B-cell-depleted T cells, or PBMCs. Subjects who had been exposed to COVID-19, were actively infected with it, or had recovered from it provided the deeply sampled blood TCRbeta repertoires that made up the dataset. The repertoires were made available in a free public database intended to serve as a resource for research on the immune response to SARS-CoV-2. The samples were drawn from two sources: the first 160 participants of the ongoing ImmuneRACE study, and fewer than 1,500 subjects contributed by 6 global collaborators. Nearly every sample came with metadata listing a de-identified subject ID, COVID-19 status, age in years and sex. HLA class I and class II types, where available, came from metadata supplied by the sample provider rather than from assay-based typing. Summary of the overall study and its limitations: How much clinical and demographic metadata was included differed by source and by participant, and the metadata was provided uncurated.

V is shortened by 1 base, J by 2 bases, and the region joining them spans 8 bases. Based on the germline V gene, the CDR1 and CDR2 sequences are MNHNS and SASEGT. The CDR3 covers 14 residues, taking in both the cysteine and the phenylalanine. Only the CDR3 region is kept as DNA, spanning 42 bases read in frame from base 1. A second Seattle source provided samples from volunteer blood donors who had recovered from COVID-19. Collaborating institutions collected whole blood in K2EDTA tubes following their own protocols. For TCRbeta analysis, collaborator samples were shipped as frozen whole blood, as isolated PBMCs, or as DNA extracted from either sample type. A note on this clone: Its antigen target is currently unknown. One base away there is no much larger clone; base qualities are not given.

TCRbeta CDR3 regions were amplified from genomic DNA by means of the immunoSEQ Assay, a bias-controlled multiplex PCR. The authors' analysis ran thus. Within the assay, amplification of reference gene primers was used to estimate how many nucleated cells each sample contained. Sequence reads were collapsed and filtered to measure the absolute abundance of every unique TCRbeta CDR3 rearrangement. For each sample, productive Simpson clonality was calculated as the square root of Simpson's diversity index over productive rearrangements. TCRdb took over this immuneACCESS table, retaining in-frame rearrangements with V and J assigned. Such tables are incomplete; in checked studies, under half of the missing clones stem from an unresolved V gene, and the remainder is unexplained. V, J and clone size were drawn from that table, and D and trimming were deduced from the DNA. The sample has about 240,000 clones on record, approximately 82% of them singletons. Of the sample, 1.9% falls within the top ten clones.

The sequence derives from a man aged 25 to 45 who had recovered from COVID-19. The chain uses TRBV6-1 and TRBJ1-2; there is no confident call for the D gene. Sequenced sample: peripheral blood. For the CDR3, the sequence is CASSEGQINYGYTF. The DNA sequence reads TGTGCCAGCAGTGAAGGACAAATAAACTATGGCTACACCTTC.